Shown below are 2 T cell receptor beta chains from a single sample sequenced in a study of T cells after yellow fever vaccination. TCRdb independently ran MiXCR on the 5' RACE reads; one entry per CDR3 protein. The sample lists roughly 330,000 distinct CDR3 sequences, about 4% occurring once. The sequences come from PBMCs, collected 5 days after the yellow fever booster vaccination. These TCRs come from a man aged 18-30 years who received the YFV17D yellow fever vaccine.

This clonotype was seen a handful of times. This chain uses TRBV29-1 with TRBJ1-6; D possibly corresponds to TRBD1 (5 bases). Trimming took off 6 bases at V and 7 bases at J, with 13 bases between the two ends. CDR1 SQVTM and CDR2 ANQGSEA come from the germline V gene. The CDR3 is made up of 13 amino acids. CDR3 region: CSVGDASNSPLHF. CDR3 in DNA: TGCAGCGTAGGGGACGCAAGCAATTCACCCCTCCACTTT.

The J gene is TRBJ2-4, the V gene TRBV7-2; 10 nucleotides match TRBD1. Trimming at V came to 5 bases and at J to 0 bases, leaving 19 bases not matched to a gene. This CDR3 spans 21 amino acids. In germline, CDR1 is SGHTA, CDR2 FQGNSA. CDR3 loop: CASSTSRWTGGEGIAKNIQYF. Here the CDR3 DNA reads TGTGCCAGCAGCACATCGAGATGGACAGGGGGGGAAGGAATAGCCAAAAACATTCAGTACTTC.